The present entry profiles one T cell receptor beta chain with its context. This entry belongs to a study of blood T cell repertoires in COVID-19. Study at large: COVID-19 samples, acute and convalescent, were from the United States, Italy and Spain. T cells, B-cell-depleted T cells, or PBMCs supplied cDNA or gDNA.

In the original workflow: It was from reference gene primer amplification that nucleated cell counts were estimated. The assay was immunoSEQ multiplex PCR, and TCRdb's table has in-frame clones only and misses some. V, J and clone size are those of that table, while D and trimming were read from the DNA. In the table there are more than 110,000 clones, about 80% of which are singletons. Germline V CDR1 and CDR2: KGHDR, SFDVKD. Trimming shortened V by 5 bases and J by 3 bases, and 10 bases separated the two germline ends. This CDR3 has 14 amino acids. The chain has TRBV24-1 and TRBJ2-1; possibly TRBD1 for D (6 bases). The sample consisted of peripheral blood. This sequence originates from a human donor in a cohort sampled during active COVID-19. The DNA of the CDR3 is TGTGCCACCAGTGGGTCAGGGGACTACAATGAGCAGTTCTTC. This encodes CATSGSGDYNEQFF.